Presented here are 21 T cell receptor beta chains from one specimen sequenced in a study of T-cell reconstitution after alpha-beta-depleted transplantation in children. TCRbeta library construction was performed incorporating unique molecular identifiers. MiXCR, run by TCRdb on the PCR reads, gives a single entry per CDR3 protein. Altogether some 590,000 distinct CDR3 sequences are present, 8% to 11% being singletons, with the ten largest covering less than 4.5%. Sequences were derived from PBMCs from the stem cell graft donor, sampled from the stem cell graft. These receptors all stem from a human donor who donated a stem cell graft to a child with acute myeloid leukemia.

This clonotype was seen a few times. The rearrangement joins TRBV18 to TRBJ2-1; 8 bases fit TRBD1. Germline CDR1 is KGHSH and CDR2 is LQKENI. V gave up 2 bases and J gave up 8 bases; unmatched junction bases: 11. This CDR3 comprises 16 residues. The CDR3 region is CASSPKDRVINDEQFF. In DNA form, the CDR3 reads TGTGCCAGCTCACCAAAGGACAGGGTCATCAATGATGAGCAGTTCTTC.

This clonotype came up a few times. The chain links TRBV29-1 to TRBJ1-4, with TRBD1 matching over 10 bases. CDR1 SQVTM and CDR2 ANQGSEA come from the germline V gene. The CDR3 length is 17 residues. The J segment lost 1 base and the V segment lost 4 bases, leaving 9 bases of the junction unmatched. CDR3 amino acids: CSVAPGGTGVTNEKLFF. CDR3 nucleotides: TGCAGCGTTGCCCCTGGTGGGACAGGGGTAACTAATGAAAAACTGTTTTTT.

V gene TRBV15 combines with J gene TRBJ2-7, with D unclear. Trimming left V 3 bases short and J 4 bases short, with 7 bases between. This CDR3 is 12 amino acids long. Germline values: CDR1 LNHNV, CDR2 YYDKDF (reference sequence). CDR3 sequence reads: CATSSDLYEQYF. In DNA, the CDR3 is TGTGCCACCAGCAGTGACTTATACGAGCAGTACTTC.

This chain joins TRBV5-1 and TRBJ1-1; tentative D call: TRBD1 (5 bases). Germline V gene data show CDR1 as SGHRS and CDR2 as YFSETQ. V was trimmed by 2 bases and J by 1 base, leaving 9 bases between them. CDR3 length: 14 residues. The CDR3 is CASSFTQENTEAFF. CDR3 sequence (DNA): TGCGCCAGCAGCTTCACACAGGAGAACACTGAAGCTTTCTTT.

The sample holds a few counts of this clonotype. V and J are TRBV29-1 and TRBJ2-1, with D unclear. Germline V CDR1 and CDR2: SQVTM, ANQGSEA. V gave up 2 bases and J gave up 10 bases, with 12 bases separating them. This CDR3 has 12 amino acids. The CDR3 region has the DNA TGCAGCGTTGAAAGGGAAAGACGGGAGCAGTTCTTC. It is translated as CSVERERREQFF.

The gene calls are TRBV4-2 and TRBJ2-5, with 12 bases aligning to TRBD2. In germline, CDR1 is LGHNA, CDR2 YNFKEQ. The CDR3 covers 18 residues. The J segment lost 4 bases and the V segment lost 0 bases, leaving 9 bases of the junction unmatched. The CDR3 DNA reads TGTGCCAGCAGCCAAGATATGCCTAGCGGGAGGGCCACAGAGACCCAGTACTTC. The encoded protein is CASSQDMPSGRATETQYF.

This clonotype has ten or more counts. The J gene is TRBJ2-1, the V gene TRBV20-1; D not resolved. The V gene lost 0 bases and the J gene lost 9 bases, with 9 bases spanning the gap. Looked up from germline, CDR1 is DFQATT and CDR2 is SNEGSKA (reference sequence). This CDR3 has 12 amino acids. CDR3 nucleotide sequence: TGCAGTGCTAGAGATCGGGCTTCTGAGCAGTTCTTC. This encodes CSARDRASEQFF.

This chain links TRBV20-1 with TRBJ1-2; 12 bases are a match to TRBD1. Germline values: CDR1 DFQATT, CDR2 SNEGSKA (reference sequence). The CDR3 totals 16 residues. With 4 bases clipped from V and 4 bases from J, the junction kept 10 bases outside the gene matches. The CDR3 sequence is CSATPGQGARGYGYTF. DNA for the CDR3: TGCAGTGCTACCCCGGGACAGGGGGCGCGTGGCTATGGCTACACCTTC.

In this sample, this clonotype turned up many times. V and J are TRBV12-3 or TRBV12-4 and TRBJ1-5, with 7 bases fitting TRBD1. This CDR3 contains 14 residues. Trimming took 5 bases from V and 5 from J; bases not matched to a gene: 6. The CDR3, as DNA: TGTGCCAGCAGTCCGGACAGGTCGGATCAGCCCCAGCATTTT. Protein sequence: CASSPDRSDQPQHF.

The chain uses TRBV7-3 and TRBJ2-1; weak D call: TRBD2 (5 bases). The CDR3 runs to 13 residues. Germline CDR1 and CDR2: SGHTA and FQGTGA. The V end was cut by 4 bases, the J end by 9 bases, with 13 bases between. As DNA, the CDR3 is TGTGCCAGCAGCTCCCGTAGTGAGGGTGAGCAGTTCTTC. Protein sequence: CASSSRSEGEQFF. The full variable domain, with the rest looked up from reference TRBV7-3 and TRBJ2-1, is GAGVSQTPSNKVTEKGKYVELRCDPISGHTALYWYRQSLGQGPEFLIYFQGTGAADDSGLPNDRFFAVRPEGSVSTLKIQRTERGDSAVYLCASSSRSEGEQFFGPGTRLTVL.

This CDR3 is CASSYWGGVQETQYF. Here the CDR3 DNA reads TGTGCCAGCAGTTACTGGGGAGGTGTGCAAGAGACCCAGTACTTC. The chain employs TRBV6-5 and TRBJ2-5; TRBD2 might be the D (6 bases). CDR1 MNHEY and CDR2 SVGAGI come from the germline V gene. The CDR3 spans 15 residues. The ends were cut back, 1 base at V and 2 bases at J, with 11 bases in the middle.

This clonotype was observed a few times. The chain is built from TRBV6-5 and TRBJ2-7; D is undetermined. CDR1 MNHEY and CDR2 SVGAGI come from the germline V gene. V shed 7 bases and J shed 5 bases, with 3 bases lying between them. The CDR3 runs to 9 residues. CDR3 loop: CASNHEQYF. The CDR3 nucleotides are TGTGCCAGCAACCACGAGCAGTACTTC.

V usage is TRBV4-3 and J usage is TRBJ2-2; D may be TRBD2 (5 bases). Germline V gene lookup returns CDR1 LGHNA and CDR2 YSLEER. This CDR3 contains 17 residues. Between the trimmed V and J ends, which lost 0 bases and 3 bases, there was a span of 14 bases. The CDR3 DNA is TGCGCCAGCAGCCAAGATGGAGGACCTTGGGACACCGGGGAGCTGTTTTTT. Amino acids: CASSQDGGPWDTGELFF.

CDR3 region: CASAPVFYEQYF. The CDR3 DNA reads TGTGCCTCAGCGCCGGTATTCTACGAGCAGTACTTC. The chain recombines TRBV10-3 with TRBJ2-7; D gene uncertain. Looked up from germline, CDR1 is ENHRY and CDR2 is SYGVKD. The CDR3 sequence is 12 residues long. V was cut by 11 bases and J by 3 bases, with 14 bases left in between.

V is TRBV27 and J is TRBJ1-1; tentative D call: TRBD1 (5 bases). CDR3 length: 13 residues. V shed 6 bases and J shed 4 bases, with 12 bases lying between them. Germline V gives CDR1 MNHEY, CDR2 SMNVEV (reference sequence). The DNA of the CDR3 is TGTGCCAGCAGCTTAGGGGTTACCACTGAAGCTTTCTTT. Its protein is CASSLGVTTEAFF.

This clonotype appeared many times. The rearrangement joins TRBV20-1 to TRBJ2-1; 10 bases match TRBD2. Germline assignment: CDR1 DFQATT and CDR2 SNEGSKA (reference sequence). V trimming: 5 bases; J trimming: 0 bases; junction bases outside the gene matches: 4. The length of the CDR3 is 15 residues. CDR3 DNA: TGCAGTGCTCAGCCTAGCGGGAGCTCCTACAATGAGCAGTTCTTC. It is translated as CSAQPSGSSYNEQFF.

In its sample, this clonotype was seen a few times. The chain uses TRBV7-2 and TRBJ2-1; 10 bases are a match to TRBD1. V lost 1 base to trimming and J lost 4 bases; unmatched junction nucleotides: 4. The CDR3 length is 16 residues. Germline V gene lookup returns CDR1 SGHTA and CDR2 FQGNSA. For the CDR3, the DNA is TGTGCCAGCAGCTTAGTCGGGACAGGGGAGTACAATGAGCAGTTCTTC. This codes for CASSLVGTGEYNEQFF.

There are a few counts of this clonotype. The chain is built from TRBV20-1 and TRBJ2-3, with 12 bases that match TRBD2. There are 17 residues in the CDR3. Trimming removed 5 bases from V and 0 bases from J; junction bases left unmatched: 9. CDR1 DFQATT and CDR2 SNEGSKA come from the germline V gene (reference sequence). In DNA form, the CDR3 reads TGCAGTGCTGACGGGACAGGGACTAGCGGGAGCACAGATACGCAGTATTTT. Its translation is CSADGTGTSGSTDTQYF.

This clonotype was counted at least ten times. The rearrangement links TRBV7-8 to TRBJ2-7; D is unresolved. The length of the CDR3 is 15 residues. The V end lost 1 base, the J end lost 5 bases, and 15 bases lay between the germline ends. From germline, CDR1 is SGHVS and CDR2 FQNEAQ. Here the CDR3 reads CASSLDPAGVDEQYF. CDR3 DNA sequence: TGTGCCAGCAGCTTAGACCCAGCAGGAGTTGACGAGCAGTACTTC.

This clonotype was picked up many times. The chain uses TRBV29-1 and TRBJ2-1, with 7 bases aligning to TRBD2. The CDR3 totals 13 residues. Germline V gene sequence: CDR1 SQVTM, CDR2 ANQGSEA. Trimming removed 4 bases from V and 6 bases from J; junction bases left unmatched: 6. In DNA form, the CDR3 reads TGCAGCGTTGGACGAGGGGAGGGCAATGAGCAGTTCTTC. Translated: CSVGRGEGNEQFF.

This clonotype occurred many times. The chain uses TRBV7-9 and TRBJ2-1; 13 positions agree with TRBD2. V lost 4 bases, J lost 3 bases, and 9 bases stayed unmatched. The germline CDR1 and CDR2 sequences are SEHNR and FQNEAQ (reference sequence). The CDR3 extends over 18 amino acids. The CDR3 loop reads CASSSTGTSGNIYNEQFF. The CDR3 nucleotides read TGTGCCAGCAGCTCTACCGGGACTAGCGGGAACATCTACAATGAGCAGTTCTTC. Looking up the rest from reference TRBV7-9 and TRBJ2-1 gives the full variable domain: DTGVSQNPRHKITKRGQNVTFRCDPISEHNRLYWYRQTLGQGPEFLTYFQNEAQLEKSRLLSDRFSAERPKGSFSTLEIQRTEQGDSAMYLCASSSTGTSGNIYNEQFFGPGTRLTVL.